This paragraph covers one T cell receptor (beta chain) sequence. J gave up 2 bases and V 4 bases, and 9 bases lay outside the gene matches. The CDR3 contains 16 residues. Germline CDR1 and CDR2: SNHLY and FYNNEI. Sequencing used immunoSEQ multiplex PCR; TCRdb keeps in-frame clones, though not all of them. Among about 240,000 clones, around 90% were seen once, and the ten largest hold roughly 0.89%. The sample comes from a study of blood T cell repertoires in COVID-19. During active infection, Seattle patients enrolled and were then monitored through disease. The origin of this receptor is a man under 40 with COVID-19, enrolled during active disease. The genes are TRBV2 and TRBJ2-7, with 9 bases fitting TRBD1. Sequencing input: peripheral blood. The chain's CDR3 is CASSGNVDRGAYEQYF. Written as DNA, the CDR3 is TGTGCCAGCAGTGGAAACGTGGACAGGGGAGCCTACGAGCAGTACTTC.